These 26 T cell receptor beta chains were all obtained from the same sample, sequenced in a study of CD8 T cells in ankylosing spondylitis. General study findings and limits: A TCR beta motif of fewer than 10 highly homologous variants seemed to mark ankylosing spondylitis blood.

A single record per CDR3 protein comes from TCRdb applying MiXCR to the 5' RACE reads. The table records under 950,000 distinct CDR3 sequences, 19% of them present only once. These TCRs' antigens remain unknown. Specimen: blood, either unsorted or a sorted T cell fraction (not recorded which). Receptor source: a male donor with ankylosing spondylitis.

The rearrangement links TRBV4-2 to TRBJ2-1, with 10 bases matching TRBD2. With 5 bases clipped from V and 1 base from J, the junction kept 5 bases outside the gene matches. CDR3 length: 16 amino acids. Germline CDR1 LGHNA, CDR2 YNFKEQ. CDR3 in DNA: TGTGCCAGCAGCGCCCAACTAGCGGGGTCCTACAATGAGCAGTTCTTC. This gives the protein CASSAQLAGSYNEQFF.

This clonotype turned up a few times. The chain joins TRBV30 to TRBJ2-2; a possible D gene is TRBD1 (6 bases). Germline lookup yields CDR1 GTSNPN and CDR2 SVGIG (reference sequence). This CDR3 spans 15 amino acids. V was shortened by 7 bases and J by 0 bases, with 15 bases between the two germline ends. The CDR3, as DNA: TGTGCCTTCAACCCCGGACAGTCGAACACCGGGGAGCTGTTTTTT. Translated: CAFNPGQSNTGELFF.

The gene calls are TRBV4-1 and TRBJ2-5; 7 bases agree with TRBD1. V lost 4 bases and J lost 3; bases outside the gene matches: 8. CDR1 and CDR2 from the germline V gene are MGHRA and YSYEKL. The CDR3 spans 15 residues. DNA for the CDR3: TGCGCCAGCAGCCGAGGACAGGAGACAGAAGAGACCCAGTACTTC. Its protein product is CASSRGQETEETQYF.

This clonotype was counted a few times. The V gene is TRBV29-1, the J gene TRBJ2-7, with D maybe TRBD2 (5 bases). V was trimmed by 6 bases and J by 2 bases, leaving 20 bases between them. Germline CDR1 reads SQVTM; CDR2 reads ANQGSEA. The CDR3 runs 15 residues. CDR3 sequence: CSVIPRVSGTYEQYF. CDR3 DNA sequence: TGCAGCGTCATCCCCCGAGTATCGGGGACCTACGAGCAGTACTTC.

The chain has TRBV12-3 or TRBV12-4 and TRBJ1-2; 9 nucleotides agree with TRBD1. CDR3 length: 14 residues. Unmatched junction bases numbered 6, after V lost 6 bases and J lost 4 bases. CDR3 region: CASSLQGASYGYTF. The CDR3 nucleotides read TGTGCCAGCAGCTTACAGGGGGCGAGCTATGGCTACACCTTC.

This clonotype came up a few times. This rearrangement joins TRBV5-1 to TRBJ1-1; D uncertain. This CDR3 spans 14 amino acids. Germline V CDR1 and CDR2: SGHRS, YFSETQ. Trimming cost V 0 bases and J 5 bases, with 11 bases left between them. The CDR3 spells CASSLGDPGTEAFF. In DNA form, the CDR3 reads TGCGCCAGCAGCTTGGGGGATCCTGGTACTGAAGCTTTCTTT.

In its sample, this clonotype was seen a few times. The CDR3, as DNA: TGTGCCAGCTCACCTACGAGGGATACCGGGGAGCTGTTTTTT. Its translation is CASSPTRDTGELFF. V and J are TRBV18 and TRBJ2-2, with D possibly being TRBD2 (5 bases). Germline assignment: CDR1 KGHSH and CDR2 LQKENI. Deletions cut 3 bases from V and 5 bases from J, with 10 bases between. This CDR3 is built from 14 residues.

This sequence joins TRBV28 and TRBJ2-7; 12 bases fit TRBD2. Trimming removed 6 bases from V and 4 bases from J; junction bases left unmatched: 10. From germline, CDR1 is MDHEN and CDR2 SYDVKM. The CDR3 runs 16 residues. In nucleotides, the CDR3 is TGTGCCAGCAGCAGTTCCGGACTAGCGGGGCCTTACGAGCAGTACTTC. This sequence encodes CASSSSGLAGPYEQYF.

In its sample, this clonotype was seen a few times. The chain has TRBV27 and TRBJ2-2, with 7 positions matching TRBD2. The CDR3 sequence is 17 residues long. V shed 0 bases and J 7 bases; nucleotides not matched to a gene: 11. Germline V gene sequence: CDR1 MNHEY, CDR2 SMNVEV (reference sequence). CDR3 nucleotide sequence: TGTGCCAGCAGTTTATCCCGCGGGAGCCGAGGTGGCGGGGAGCTGTTTTTT. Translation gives CASSLSRGSRGGGELFF.

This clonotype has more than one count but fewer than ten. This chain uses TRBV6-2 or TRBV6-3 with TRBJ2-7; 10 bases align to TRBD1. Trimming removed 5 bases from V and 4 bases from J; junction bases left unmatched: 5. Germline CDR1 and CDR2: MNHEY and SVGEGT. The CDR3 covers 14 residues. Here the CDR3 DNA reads TGTGCCAGCAGTCAGACAGGGGGCTGGTACGAGCAGTACTTC. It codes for CASSQTGGWYEQYF.

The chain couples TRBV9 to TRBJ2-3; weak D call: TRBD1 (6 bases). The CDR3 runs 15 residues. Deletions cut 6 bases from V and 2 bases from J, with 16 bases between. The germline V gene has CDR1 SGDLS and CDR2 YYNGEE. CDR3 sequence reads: CASNPEGVPTDTQYF. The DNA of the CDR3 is TGTGCCAGCAACCCAGAGGGGGTTCCCACAGATACGCAGTATTTT.

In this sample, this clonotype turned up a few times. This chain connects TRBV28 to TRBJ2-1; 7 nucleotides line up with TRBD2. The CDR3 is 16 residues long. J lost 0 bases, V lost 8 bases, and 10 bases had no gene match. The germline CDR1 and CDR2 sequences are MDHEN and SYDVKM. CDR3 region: CASSPKREISYNEQFF. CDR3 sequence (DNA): TGTGCCAGCTCTCCAAAGCGGGAAATCTCCTACAATGAGCAGTTCTTC.

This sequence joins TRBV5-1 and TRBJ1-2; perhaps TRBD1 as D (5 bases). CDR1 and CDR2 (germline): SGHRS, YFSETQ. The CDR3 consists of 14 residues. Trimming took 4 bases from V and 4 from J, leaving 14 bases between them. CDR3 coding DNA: TGCGCCAGCAGCCCGGTGAGGGGAGGCTATGGCTACACCTTC. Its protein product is CASSPVRGGYGYTF.

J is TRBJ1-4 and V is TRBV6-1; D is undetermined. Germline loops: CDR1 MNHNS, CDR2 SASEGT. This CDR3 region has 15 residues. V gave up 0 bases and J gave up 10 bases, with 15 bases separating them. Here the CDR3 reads CASSEAWRINAKLFF. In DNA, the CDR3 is TGTGCCAGCAGTGAAGCCTGGAGGATTAACGCAAAACTGTTTTTT.

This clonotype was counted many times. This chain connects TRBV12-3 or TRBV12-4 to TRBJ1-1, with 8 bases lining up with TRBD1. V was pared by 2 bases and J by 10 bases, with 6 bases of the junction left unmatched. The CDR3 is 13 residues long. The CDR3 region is CASSLRSRGRAFF. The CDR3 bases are TGTGCCAGCAGTTTAAGGTCCAGGGGGCGAGCTTTCTTT.

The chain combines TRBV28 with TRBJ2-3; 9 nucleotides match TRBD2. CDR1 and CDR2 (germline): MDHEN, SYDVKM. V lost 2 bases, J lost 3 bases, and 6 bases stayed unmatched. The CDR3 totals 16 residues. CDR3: CASSLRAGGPTDTQYF. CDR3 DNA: TGTGCCAGCAGTTTAAGGGCGGGGGGGCCAACAGATACGCAGTATTTT.

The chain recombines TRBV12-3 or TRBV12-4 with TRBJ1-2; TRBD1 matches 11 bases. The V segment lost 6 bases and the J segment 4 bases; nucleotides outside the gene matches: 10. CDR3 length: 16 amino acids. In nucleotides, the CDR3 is TGTGCCAGCAGCGACTACCGGGACAGGGGGATCTATGGCTACACCTTC. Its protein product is CASSDYRDRGIYGYTF.

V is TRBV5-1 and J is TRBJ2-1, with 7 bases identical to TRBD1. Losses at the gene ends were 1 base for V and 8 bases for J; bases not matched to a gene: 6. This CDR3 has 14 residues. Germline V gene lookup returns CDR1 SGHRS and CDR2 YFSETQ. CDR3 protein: CASSLRGRVDEQFF. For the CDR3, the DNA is TGCGCCAGCAGCTTGAGGGGGCGTGTGGATGAGCAGTTCTTC.

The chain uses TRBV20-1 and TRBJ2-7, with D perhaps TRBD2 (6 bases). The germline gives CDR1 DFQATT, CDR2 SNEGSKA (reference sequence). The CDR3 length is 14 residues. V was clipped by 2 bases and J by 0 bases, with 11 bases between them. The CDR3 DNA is TGCAGTGCTAGAAGGGGAGGCGGCTCCTACGAGCAGTACTTC. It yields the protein CSARRGGGSYEQYF.

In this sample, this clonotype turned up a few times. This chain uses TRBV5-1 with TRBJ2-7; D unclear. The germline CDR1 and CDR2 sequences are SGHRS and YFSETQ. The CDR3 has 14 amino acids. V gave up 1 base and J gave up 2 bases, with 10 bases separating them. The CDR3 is CASSLNLGTYEQYF. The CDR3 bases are TGCGCCAGCAGCTTGAACCTAGGGACCTACGAGCAGTACTTC.

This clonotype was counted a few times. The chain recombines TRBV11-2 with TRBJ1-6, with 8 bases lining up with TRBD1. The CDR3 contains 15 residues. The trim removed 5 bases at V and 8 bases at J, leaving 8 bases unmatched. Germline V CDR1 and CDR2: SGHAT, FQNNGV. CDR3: CASSLVTGVDSPLHF. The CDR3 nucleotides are TGTGCCAGCAGCCTCGTGACAGGGGTAGATTCACCCCTCCACTTT.

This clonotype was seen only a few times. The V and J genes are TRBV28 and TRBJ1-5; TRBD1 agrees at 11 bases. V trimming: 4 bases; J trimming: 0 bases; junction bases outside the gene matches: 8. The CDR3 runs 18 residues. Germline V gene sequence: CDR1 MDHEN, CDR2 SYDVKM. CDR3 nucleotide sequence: TGTGCCAGCAGTTCCCCGGGACAGGGGGATTATAGCAATCAGCCCCAGCATTTT. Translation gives CASSSPGQGDYSNQPQHF.

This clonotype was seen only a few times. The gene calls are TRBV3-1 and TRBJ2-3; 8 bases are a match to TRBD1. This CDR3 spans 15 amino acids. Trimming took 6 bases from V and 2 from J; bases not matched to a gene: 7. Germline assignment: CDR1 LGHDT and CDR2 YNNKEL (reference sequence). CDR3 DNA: TGTGCCAGCAGGCGGACAGGGTCGGTCACAGATACGCAGTATTTT. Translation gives CASRRTGSVTDTQYF.

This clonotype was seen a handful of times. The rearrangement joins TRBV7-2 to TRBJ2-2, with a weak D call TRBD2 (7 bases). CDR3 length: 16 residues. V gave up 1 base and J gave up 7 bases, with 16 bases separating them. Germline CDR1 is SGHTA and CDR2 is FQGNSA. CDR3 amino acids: CASSLGEGGPHGELFF. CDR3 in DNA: TGTGCCAGCAGCTTAGGAGAGGGGGGGCCCCACGGGGAGCTGTTTTTT.

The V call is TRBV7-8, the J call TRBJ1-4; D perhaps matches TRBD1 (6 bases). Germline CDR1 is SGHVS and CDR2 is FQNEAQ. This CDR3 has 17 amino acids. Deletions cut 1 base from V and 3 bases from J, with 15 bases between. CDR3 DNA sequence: TGTGCCAGCAGCTTAGAGGGGGGGATGATCCCTAATGAAAAACTGTTTTTT. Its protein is CASSLEGGMIPNEKLFF.

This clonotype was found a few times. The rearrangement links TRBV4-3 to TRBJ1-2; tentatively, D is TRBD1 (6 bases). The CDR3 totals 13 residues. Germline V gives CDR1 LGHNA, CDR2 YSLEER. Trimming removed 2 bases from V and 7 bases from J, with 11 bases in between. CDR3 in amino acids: CASSQTGLSGYTF. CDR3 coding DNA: TGCGCCAGCAGCCAAACAGGGTTATCTGGCTACACCTTC.